What follows are 25 T cell receptor beta chains derived from one specimen sequenced in a study of T cell clonality in common variable immunodeficiency. TCRdb's table, derived via immunoSEQ multiplex PCR, lists solely in-frame clones and lacks some. The profile covers 35,000 to 50,000 clones, none occurring a single time. The sample was peripheral blood mononuclear cells. These receptors all stem from a person aged 18-69 years in good health.

This clone was observed many times. The CDR3 sequence is CASSDREGEQFF. Partial CDR3 DNA: TGCGCCAGCAGTGACAGGGAGGGTGAG. J is TRBJ2-1 and V is TRBV10-1; 7 bases line up with TRBD2. The read halts 3 residues ahead of the CDR3 end, with the missing end drawn from the germline J gene. Germline V gene sequence: CDR1 WNHNN, CDR2 SYGVQD (reference sequence). The CDR3 has 12 residues. The V and J ends lost 3 bases and 9 bases, in that order; junction bases with no gene match: 2.

Ten or more counts support this clone. The read ends 3 residues shy of where the CDR3 ends; the end is completed using the germline J gene. This chain connects TRBV5-1 to TRBJ2-1; D gene uncertain. The CDR3 contains 17 residues. Germline loops: CDR1 SGHRS, CDR2 YFSETQ. Trimming pared 4 bases from V and 2 bases from J, leaving 19 bases between. The sequenced part of the CDR3 DNA is TGCGCCAGCAGCCTAGACCCTTCTCCTGGCACCTACAATGAG. Its translation: CASSLDPSPGTYNE. The whole CDR3 is CASSLDPSPGTYNEQFF.

This clone was counted only a few times. The read stops 3 residues short of the end of the CDR3; the missing end is completed from the germline J gene. This chain links TRBV5-1 with TRBJ2-7, with D perhaps matching TRBD1 or TRBD2 (7 bases each). Germline CDR1 and CDR2: SGHRS and YFSETQ. Trimming left V 4 bases short and J 5 bases short, with 19 bases between. There are 15 residues in the CDR3. The sequenced part of the CDR3 DNA is TGCGCCAGCAGCCCCGGTGATGGGAGGGGGCACGAG. It translates to CASSPGDGRGHE. The whole CDR3 is CASSPGDGRGHEQYF.

This clone has at least ten counts. The read ends 3 residues early relative to the CDR3; the germline J gene fills the gap. The rearrangement uses TRBV20-1 and TRBJ2-1; 9 bases fit TRBD2. V lost 3 bases, J lost 7 bases, and 7 bases stayed unmatched. CDR3 length: 14 amino acids. Per the germline V gene, CDR1 is DFQATT and CDR2 is SNEGSKA (reference sequence). The CDR3 sequence: CSASLAGVGNEQFF. The DNA read from the CDR3 is TGCAGTGCTAGCTTAGCGGGAGTGGGGAATGAG.

This clone was detected ten times or more. Sequencing ends 3 residues short of the CDR3 end; the germline J gene provides the rest. The genes are TRBV9 and TRBJ2-3, with 11 bases matching TRBD2. The V segment lost 0 bases and the J segment 4 bases; nucleotides outside the gene matches: 7. CDR1 is SGDLS and CDR2 is YYNGEE in the germline V gene. The CDR3 length is 17 residues. The CDR3 protein is CASSVGKTSGSADTQYF. CDR3 DNA (partial): TGTGCCAGCAGCGTAGGGAAAACTAGCGGGAGTGCAGATACG. Combining the CDR3 with reference TRBV9 and TRBJ2-3 gives the whole variable domain DSGVTQTPKHLITATGQRVTLRCSPRSGDLSVYWYQQSLDQGLQFLIQYYNGEERAKGNILERFSAQQFPDLHSELNLSSLELGDSALYFCASSVGKTSGSADTQYFGPGTRLTVL.

In its sample, this clone was seen many times. The observed sequence ends 3 residues before the CDR3 terminus, with the missing tail filled in from the germline J gene. V is TRBV6-2 or TRBV6-3 and J is TRBJ1-5, with 10 bases lining up with TRBD1. This CDR3 contains 14 residues. V trimming: 6 bases; J trimming: 6 bases; junction bases outside the gene matches: 5. Germline V lookup: CDR1 MNHEY, CDR2 SVGEGT. The part of the CDR3 DNA that was read is TGTGCCAGCAGCCCCGGGACAGGGGTTCAGCCC. Protein sequence: CASSPGTGVQP. The whole CDR3 region reads CASSPGTGVQPQHF.

The sample holds many counts of this clone. The CDR3 extends 3 residues past the end of the read, so its final part is completed from the germline J gene. The chain uses TRBV12-3 or TRBV12-4 and TRBJ1-2, with TRBD1 matching 8 bases. This CDR3 region has 16 residues. Partial CDR3 DNA: TGTGCCAGCAGTTCAATATTACCAGGGGGCGGGGGCGAC. This gives the protein CASSSILPGGGGD. The whole CDR3 reads CASSSILPGGGGDYTF.

In this sample, this clone turned up many times. The read stops 3 residues short of the end of the CDR3; the missing end is completed from the germline J gene. The chain couples TRBV4-2 to TRBJ2-7, with 14 positions matching TRBD2. CDR1 LGHNA and CDR2 YNFKEQ come from the germline V gene. This CDR3 is built from 16 residues. Unmatched junction bases numbered 6, after V lost 4 bases and J lost 4 bases. Incomplete CDR3 DNA: TGTGCCAGCAGCCTCACCCGGACTAGCGGGAGGTACGAG. Its protein product is CASSLTRTSGRYE. The whole CDR3 reads CASSLTRTSGRYEQYF.

This clone was found many times. Read data end 3 residues before the CDR3 end; the end is taken from the germline J gene. This chain uses TRBV19 with TRBJ2-1; 12 bases map to TRBD2. Germline V gene data show CDR1 as LNHDA and CDR2 as SQIVND (reference sequence). The CDR3 loop spans 16 amino acids. Losses at the gene ends were 4 bases for V and 6 bases for J; bases not matched to a gene: 7. The CDR3 here is CASSTAGTSGRNEQFF. CDR3 bases read: TGTGCCAGTAGTACGGCCGGGACTAGCGGGCGCAATGAG.

At least ten counts were recorded for this clone. The read ends 3 residues early relative to the CDR3; the germline J gene fills the gap. The V gene is TRBV9, the J gene TRBJ2-7, with 9 positions matching TRBD1. This CDR3 region has 14 residues. V lost 0 bases to trimming and J lost 6 bases; unmatched junction nucleotides: 4. Per germline, CDR1 SGDLS and CDR2 YYNGEE. The CDR3 sequence: CASSVAQGAFEQYF. CDR3 bases read: TGTGCCAGCAGCGTAGCACAGGGGGCCTTCGAG. Supplemented by reference TRBV9 and TRBJ2-7, the full variable domain reads DSGVTQTPKHLITATGQRVTLRCSPRSGDLSVYWYQQSLDQGLQFLIQYYNGEERAKGNILERFSAQQFPDLHSELNLSSLELGDSALYFCASSVAQGAFEQYFGPGTRLTVT.

There are many counts of this clone. The read terminates 3 residues before the CDR3 end, so the remaining end is supplied by the germline J gene. The rearrangement uses TRBV2 and TRBJ2-5; D is ambiguous. The germline V gene encodes CDR1 SNHLY and CDR2 FYNNEI. The CDR3 has 15 residues. Trimming pared 2 bases from V and 0 bases from J, leaving 10 bases between. This CDR3 reads CASSEFSGYQETQYF. CDR3 DNA, as far as it was read: TGTGCCAGCAGTGAATTCTCCGGGTACCAAGAGACC.

This clone was detected ten times or more. The CDR3 extends 3 residues past the end of the read, so its final part is completed from the germline J gene. This chain links TRBV7-9 with TRBJ2-5; D is perhaps TRBD1 (6 bases). V dropped 1 base and J dropped 5 bases, with 11 bases sitting between them. The CDR3 has 14 residues. Germline assignment: CDR1 SEHNR and CDR2 FQNEAQ (reference sequence). The CDR3 DNA, read in part, is TGTGCCAGCAGCTTAGGGACAGAGCCGGAGACC. It encodes CASSLGTEPET. The whole CDR3 region reads CASSLGTEPETQYF.

This clone has at least ten counts. Sequencing ends 3 residues short of the CDR3 end; the germline J gene provides the rest. The chain joins TRBV20-1 to TRBJ2-1, with 8 bases identical to TRBD2. The CDR3 totals 16 residues. The germline gives CDR1 DFQATT, CDR2 SNEGSKA (reference sequence). The ends lost 2 bases at V and 2 bases at J; junction bases unmatched: 8. CDR3 DNA, as far as it was read: TGCAGTGCTAGAAACCCCCGGACTAGCCCCTACAATGAG. It encodes CSARNPRTSPYNE. The full CDR3 protein is CSARNPRTSPYNEQFF.

About this clone itself: The read stops 3 residues short of the end of the CDR3; the missing end is completed from the germline J gene. The chain recombines TRBV19 with TRBJ2-5, with 8 bases matching TRBD1. Germline assignment: CDR1 LNHDA and CDR2 SQIVND (reference sequence). The V gene end was trimmed by 3 bases and the J gene end by 5 bases; junction bases not matched to a gene: 11. The CDR3 covers 16 residues. CDR3 loop: CASSIRGRVPGETQYF. The CDR3 bases that were read are TGTGCCAGTAGTATCAGGGGGCGCGTTCCTGGGGAGACC.

This clone was recorded many times. CDR3 DNA (partial): TGCAGTGCCGACAGGGGAGTCGGCACAGATACG. Translating it yields CSADRGVGTDT. In full, the CDR3 reads CSADRGVGTDTQYF. The chain uses TRBV20-1 and TRBJ2-3, with 8 bases lining up with TRBD1. The CDR3 end is not reached by the read, which stops 3 residues before it; the germline J gene fills it in. There are 14 residues in the CDR3. V was clipped by 6 bases and J by 1 base; unmatched bases: 6. Germline V lookup: CDR1 DFQATT, CDR2 SNEGSKA (reference sequence).

This clone was counted at least ten times. Read sequence stops 3 residues before the CDR3 end, and the germline J gene provides the missing end. The chain is built from TRBV11-2 and TRBJ1-2; D might be TRBD1 (5 bases). This CDR3 spans 15 amino acids. V was clipped by 5 bases and J by 7 bases, with 20 bases between them. CDR1 SGHAT and CDR2 FQNNGV come from the germline V gene. CDR3 residues: CASSPMGGGQGGYTF. The DNA read from the CDR3 is TGTGCCAGCAGCCCGATGGGCGGGGGTCAGGGTGGC. Variable domain in full (rest from reference TRBV11-2 and TRBJ1-2): EAGVAQSPRYKIIEKRQSVAFWCNPISGHATLYWYQQILGQGPKLLIQFQNNGVVDDSQLPKDRFSAERLKGVDSTLKIQPAKLEDSAVYLCASSPMGGGQGGYTFGSGTRLTVV.

This clone was detected ten times or more. The CDR3 goes on 3 residues after the read ends, and that part is filled in from the germline J gene. This chain joins TRBV7-8 and TRBJ2-7, with D perhaps matching TRBD2 (6 bases). The V end was cut by 7 bases, the J end by 3 bases, with 22 bases between. There are 16 residues in the CDR3. Germline V lookup: CDR1 SGHVS, CDR2 FQNEAQ. CDR3 sequence reads: CASTQGSGRYLYEQYF. The covered CDR3 bases are TGTGCCAGCACCCAAGGGAGCGGGCGGTACCTCTACGAG.

This clone appeared many times. Sequencing ends 3 residues short of the CDR3 end; the germline J gene provides the rest. The V gene is TRBV20-1, the J gene TRBJ2-3; no definite D call. This CDR3 is 15 amino acids long. Germline V CDR1 and CDR2: DFQATT, SNEGSKA (reference sequence). Trimming left V 0 bases short and J 0 bases short, with 10 bases between. CDR3 in amino acids: CSARDSYLSTDTQYF. Partial CDR3 DNA: TGCAGTGCTAGAGATTCCTACTTAAGCACAGATACG.

This clone was seen many times. Coverage ceases 3 residues before the CDR3 finishes, and the germline J gene fills in the end. The V call is TRBV7-2, the J call TRBJ2-5; 9 nucleotides match TRBD1. Germline CDR1 and CDR2: SGHTA and FQGNSA. V was clipped by 5 bases and J by 3 bases; unmatched bases: 4. CDR3 length equals 14 residues. CDR3 in amino acids: CASSRDRAKETQYF. The part of the CDR3 DNA that was read is TGTGCCAGCAGCCGGGACAGGGCTAAAGAGACC.

This clone was seen at least ten times. The CDR3 end lies 3 residues beyond the end of the read and is filled in from the germline J gene. V usage is TRBV5-1 and J usage is TRBJ1-6, with a tentative D call TRBD1 (5 bases). This CDR3 region has 14 residues. Trimming cost V 0 bases and J 7 bases, with 8 bases left between them. The germline V gene has CDR1 SGHRS and CDR2 YFSETQ. CDR3 residues: CASSLDGGNSPLHF. Partial CDR3 DNA: TGCGCCAGCAGCTTGGATGGGGGGAATTCACCC.

This clone was counted ten times or more. From the germline J gene comes the end of the CDR3, since the read stops 3 residues before it. The genes are TRBV20-1 and TRBJ1-2; the D gene is possibly TRBD1 (6 bases). The CDR3 is 14 amino acids. The germline V gene has CDR1 DFQATT and CDR2 SNEGSKA (reference sequence). The V end lost 0 bases, the J end lost 6 bases, and 14 bases lay between the germline ends. The CDR3 sequence: CSARDMTGTHGYTF. The sequenced CDR3 bases are TGCAGTGCTAGAGATATGACAGGAACGCATGGC.

Ten or more counts support this clone. A junction boundary mismatches the germline segment, possibly from a read error. The read finishes 3 residues shy of the CDR3 end, and the germline J gene is used to complete it. V and J are TRBV7-7 and TRBJ2-5, with D possibly matching TRBD1 (5 bases). The CDR3 totals 16 residues. Germline loops: CDR1 SSHAT, CDR2 FNYEAQ (reference sequence). The sequenced CDR3 bases are TGTGCTAGCAGCTTAAGGGGTGGGATACCGCAAGAGACC. It yields the protein CASSLRGGIPQET. From start to end, the CDR3 is CASSLRGGIPQETQYF.

This clone has ten or more counts. The CDR3 is cut off 3 residues early in the read; its end comes from the germline J gene. This rearrangement joins TRBV19 to TRBJ2-7; TRBD2 agrees at 11 bases. CDR3 length equals 13 residues. The junction had 2 bases not matched to a gene; V was cut back by 4 bases and J by 6 bases. The V gene's germline CDR1 is LNHDA and CDR2 SQIVND (reference sequence). Partial CDR3 DNA: TGTGCCAGTAGTACCGGGACTAGCGGCGAG. As protein: CASSTGTSGE. The whole CDR3 sequence is CASSTGTSGEQYF. The whole variable domain, filled in from reference TRBV19 and TRBJ2-7, reads DGGITQSPKYLFRKEGQNVTLSCEQNLNHDAMYWYRQDPGQGLRLIYYSQIVNDFQKGDIAEGYSVSREKKESFPLTVTSAQKNPTAFYLCASSTGTSGEQYFGPGTRLTVT.

As regards this clone: The sequence runs out 3 residues before the end of the CDR3; the remainder is reconstructed from the germline J gene. This chain joins TRBV7-2 and TRBJ2-5; 11 nucleotides match TRBD1. With V trimmed by 1 base and J by 7 bases, 5 bases remained unmatched. Germline V gene lookup returns CDR1 SGHTA and CDR2 FQGNSA. The CDR3 has 15 amino acids. The CDR3 sequence: CASSLGGQGGLTQYF. The DNA read from the CDR3 is TGTGCCAGCAGCTTAGGGGGACAGGGGGGGTTGACC.

This clone occurred many times. The read ends 3 residues shy of where the CDR3 ends; the end is completed using the germline J gene. V is TRBV5-1 and J is TRBJ1-1; D is possibly TRBD1 (5 bases). Germline V gives CDR1 SGHRS, CDR2 YFSETQ. The CDR3 loop spans 17 amino acids. The germline V and J ends were trimmed by 0 bases and 0 bases, with 15 bases remaining between them. This chain's CDR3 is CASSLVPRGLMNTEAFF. Partial CDR3 DNA: TGCGCCAGCAGCTTGGTGCCTAGGGGCCTTATGAACACTGAA.